Presented here are 4 T cell receptor beta chains from one specimen sequenced in a study of cytomegalovirus exposure and HLA in healthy donors. PCR used 60 Vbeta primers and 13 Jbeta primers. Only in-frame clones appear in the TCRdb table, and some are missing; sequencing was by immunoSEQ multiplex PCR. This sample lists 65,000 to 85,000 clones; its ten largest clones have roughly 2.4%. Sequencing was done on a sample of PBMCs. The receptors originated from a female donor in good health and CMV-seropositive.

V is TRBV4-1 and J is TRBJ2-7; tentative D call: TRBD2 (5 bases). Trimming cost V 2 bases and J 2 bases, with 16 bases left between them. The CDR3 is 16 amino acids. Germline CDR1 reads MGHRA; CDR2 reads YSYEKL. CDR3 nucleotide sequence: TGCGCCAGCAGCCAATACTACCGGGGATCAACCTACGAGCAGTACTTC. Its translation is CASSQYYRGSTYEQYF.

The J gene is TRBJ1-2, the V gene TRBV28; weak D call: TRBD1 (5 bases). CDR1 MDHEN and CDR2 SYDVKM come from the germline V gene. Trimming removed 4 bases from V and 4 bases from J, with 16 bases in between. The length of the CDR3 is 15 residues. The CDR3 protein is CASSWGGTRIYGYTF. In DNA form, the CDR3 reads TGTGCCAGCAGTTGGGGGGGTACCCGGATCTATGGCTACACCTTC.

The chain employs TRBV6-6 and TRBJ2-7, with 8 positions matching TRBD1. This CDR3 region has 16 residues. V lost 2 bases and J lost 6; bases outside the gene matches: 12. The V gene's germline CDR1 is MNHNY and CDR2 SVGAGI (reference sequence). The CDR3 DNA is TGTGCCAGCAGTTACCCCGCAGGGGGCAGAGGCCCCGAGCAGTACTTC. Its translation: CASSYPAGGRGPEQYF.

The J gene is TRBJ1-1, the V gene TRBV5-6; no firm D call. Germline assignment: CDR1 SGHDT and CDR2 YYEEEE. The CDR3 runs to 12 residues. The V end was cut by 4 bases, the J end by 4 bases, with 8 bases between. The CDR3 is CASSSGGTEAFF. Here the CDR3 DNA reads TGTGCCAGCAGCAGCGGAGGCACTGAAGCTTTCTTT.